Listed below are T cell receptor beta chains from one sample, sequenced in a study of blood T cells in healthy people across ages. TCRdb recomputed calls from the 5' RACE reads with MiXCR, one row per CDR3 protein. The repertoire holds about 1.7 million distinct CDR3 sequences, with roughly 27% as singletons. The specimen was blood. These receptors all stem from a woman aged 30 to 39 in good health. CDR3s include the opening cysteine and the closing phenylalanine or tryptophan. The D gene is left open where the match is weak. For some rows the clone size is stated as once, few or many, or as a class when expanded; others skip it.

clone size	D gene	V gene	J gene	CDR3 protein	CDR3 DNA
few	NA	TRBV9	TRBJ1-1	CASSVLTANTEAFF	TGTGCCAGCAGCGTTTTGACAGCAAACACTGAAGCTTTCTTT
many	NA	TRBV3-1	TRBJ2-7	CASSRSDTYEQYF	TGTGCCAGCAGCCGGTCTGATACCTACGAGCAGTACTTC
few	NA	TRBV7-9	TRBJ2-7	CASSSADSYEQYF	TGTGCCAGCAGCTCCGCAGATTCCTACGAGCAGTACTTC
few	NA	TRBV28	TRBJ1-2	CASSQESSYGYTF	TGTGCCAGCTCACAAGAATCAAGCTATGGCTACACCTTC
NA	NA	TRBV20-1	TRBJ2-7	CSARDFNRQAYEQYF	TGCAGTGCTAGAGATTTCAATCGACAGGCCTACGAGCAGTACTTC
NA	NA	TRBV18	TRBJ2-5	CASSPIRENGHSQETQYF	TGTGCCAGCTCACCCATAAGGGAGAACGGCCATTCCCAAGAGACCCAGTACTTC
NA	TRBD2	TRBV3-1	TRBJ2-3	CASATSGNGDTQYF	TGTGCCAGCGCAACTAGCGGGAATGGGGATACGCAGTATTTT
few	NA	TRBV4-3	TRBJ2-5	CASSQDGHLQETQYF	TGCGCCAGCAGCCAAGATGGGCACCTCCAAGAGACCCAGTACTTC
NA	NA	TRBV2	TRBJ2-1	CASSEQLRLLNEQFF	TGTGCCAGCAGTGAACAGCTGCGCCTCCTTAATGAGCAGTTCTTC
many	NA	TRBV5-1	TRBJ1-6	CASSSAGKNSPLHF	TGCGCCAGCAGCTCTGCAGGAAAAAATTCACCCCTCCACTTT
NA	NA	TRBV20-1	TRBJ2-1	CSVPHLFLDTRDEQFF	TGCAGTGTCCCTCACCTCTTCCTCGATACGAGGGATGAGCAGTTCTTC
NA	NA	TRBV5-1	TRBJ1-1	CASSQGTSRNTEAFF	TGCGCCAGCAGCCAAGGGACTTCTCGGAACACTGAAGCTTTCTTT
NA	TRBD1	TRBV12-3/TRBV12-4	TRBJ2-1	CASSPDRVSEQFF	TGTGCCAGCAGTCCCGACAGGGTCAGTGAGCAGTTCTTC
few	NA	TRBV5-1	TRBJ2-7	CASQLGYSYEQYF	TGCGCCAGCCAGCTCGGATACTCCTACGAGCAGTACTTC
NA	TRBD1	TRBV5-1	TRBJ2-3	CASFLQGAGDTQYF	TGCGCCAGCTTCCTCCAGGGGGCAGGAGATACGCAGTATTTT
few	NA	TRBV4-2	TRBJ1-2	CASSQDRARNYGYTF	TGTGCCAGCAGCCAAGATCGGGCACGGAACTATGGCTACACCTTC
few	NA	TRBV2	TRBJ2-1	CASSEWQGKQFF	TGTGCCAGCAGTGAATGGCAGGGGAAGCAGTTCTTC
few	NA	TRBV7-9	TRBJ2-5	CASSLGPAQSQEYF	TGTGCCAGCAGCTTAGGCCCCGCTCAGTCCCAGGAGTACTTC
NA	NA	TRBV28	TRBJ2-1	CASTWGQELNEQFF	TGTGCCAGCACCTGGGGCCAGGAGCTCAATGAGCAGTTCTTC
NA	TRBD2	TRBV6-2/TRBV6-3	TRBJ2-7	CASLAGGVNEQYF	TGTGCCAGCTTGGCGGGAGGGGTCAACGAGCAGTACTTC
many	TRBD2	TRBV29-1	TRBJ2-1	CSVVASGYNEQFF	TGCAGCGTTGTGGCTAGCGGGTACAATGAGCAGTTCTTC
NA	TRBD2	TRBV29-1	TRBJ2-3	CSVVVEGLSGDTQYF	TGCAGCGTTGTGGTCGAGGGACTATCCGGCGATACGCAGTATTTT
NA	TRBD2	TRBV6-1	TRBJ2-1	CASTRGLANNEQFF	TGTGCCAGCACTCGGGGACTAGCGAACAATGAGCAGTTCTTC
NA	NA	TRBV4-1	TRBJ2-7	CASSQEGGSDEQYF	TGCGCCAGCAGCCAAGAGGGGGGCAGTGACGAGCAGTACTTC
NA	TRBD1	TRBV30	TRBJ1-1	CAWGQGRNTEAFF	TGTGCCTGGGGACAGGGCCGGAACACTGAAGCTTTCTTT
NA	NA	TRBV2	TRBJ2-4	CASIRPDGAKNIQYF	TGTGCCAGCATCCGGCCAGATGGGGCCAAAAACATTCAGTACTTC
NA	TRBD1	TRBV12-3/TRBV12-4	TRBJ2-7	CASSLRGTGSGQYF	TGTGCCAGCAGTTTAAGGGGGACAGGGTCTGGGCAGTACTTC
NA	NA	TRBV27	TRBJ1-5	CASESRQPQHF	TGTGCCAGCGAGAGCCGACAGCCCCAGCATTTT
many	NA	TRBV11-2	TRBJ2-5	CASSQLSPRRGQETQYF	TGTGCCAGCAGCCAACTATCCCCCCGGAGAGGACAAGAGACCCAGTACTTC
NA	NA	TRBV5-6	TRBJ1-2	CASSLAWGDGYTF	TGTGCCAGCAGCTTAGCCTGGGGCGATGGCTACACCTTC
NA	NA	TRBV27	TRBJ1-4	CASKAQTRGEKLFF	TGTGCCAGCAAAGCTCAGACGAGGGGTGAAAAACTGTTTTTT
NA	NA	TRBV29-1	TRBJ1-1	CSVGEEGSTEAFF	TGCAGCGTTGGGGAGGAGGGGAGCACTGAAGCTTTCTTT
NA	NA	TRBV29-1	TRBJ2-7	CSVRVSSYNEQYF	TGCAGCGTTAGGGTAAGCTCCTACAATGAGCAGTACTTC
few	NA	TRBV5-1	TRBJ2-1	CASSRSMGTYNEQFF	TGCGCCAGCAGCCGTAGTATGGGGACCTACAATGAGCAGTTCTTC
many	TRBD1	TRBV20-1	TRBJ1-2	CSARDATGVNYGYTF	TGCAGTGCTAGAGATGCGACAGGGGTTAACTATGGCTACACCTTC
few	TRBD2	TRBV12-3/TRBV12-4	TRBJ2-3	CASRHSGGATDTQYF	TGTGCCAGCAGGCATAGCGGGGGGGCCACAGATACGCAGTATTTT
NA	TRBD2	TRBV10-3	TRBJ2-1	CAIRGELAGVKNEQFF	TGTGCCATCCGAGGGGAACTAGCGGGAGTTAAGAATGAGCAGTTCTTC
NA	NA	TRBV6-6	TRBJ1-2	CASSYESGYGYTF	TGTGCCAGCAGTTACGAGTCCGGATATGGCTACACCTTC
few	TRBD1	TRBV7-3	TRBJ1-2	CASSTRPPGTGGGYTF	TGTGCCAGCAGCACGAGGCCCCCCGGGACAGGGGGTGGCTACACCTTC
NA	NA	TRBV3-1	TRBJ1-2	CASSQDLRSGYTF	TGTGCCAGCAGCCAAGATCTACGGTCCGGCTACACCTTC
many	NA	TRBV28	TRBJ2-7	CASSFQVTYEQYF	TGTGCCAGCAGTTTCCAAGTAACCTACGAGCAGTACTTC
many	NA	TRBV20-1	TRBJ2-1	CSADRRAGFNEQFF	TGCAGTGCTGACCGGCGGGCCGGGTTCAATGAGCAGTTCTTC
NA	NA	TRBV12-5	TRBJ2-7	CASGLVLGVGHEQYF	TGTGCTAGTGGTTTGGTACTAGGGGTAGGCCACGAGCAGTACTTC
NA	NA	TRBV20-1	TRBJ1-5	CSARDLAATQPQHF	TGCAGTGCTAGAGATTTAGCAGCGACTCAGCCCCAGCATTTT
few	NA	TRBV5-5	TRBJ2-5	CASSPPLGGAQETQYF	TGTGCCAGCAGTCCTCCTCTGGGGGGGGCGCAGGAGACCCAGTACTTC
few	TRBD2	TRBV12-3/TRBV12-4	TRBJ2-3	CASSFSGERADTQYF	TGTGCCAGCAGTTTCAGCGGGGAGAGGGCGGATACGCAGTATTTT
few	NA	TRBV20-1	TRBJ1-1	CSARRNRLNTEAFF	TGCAGTGCTAGAAGGAACAGATTGAACACTGAAGCTTTCTTT
NA	NA	TRBV7-3	TRBJ2-1	CASSLSGTYAYNEQFF	TGTGCCAGCAGCTTATCCGGGACCTACGCCTACAATGAGCAGTTCTTC
NA	NA	TRBV10-3	TRBJ1-2	CAISENGRTTYGYTF	TGTGCCATCAGTGAGAACGGCAGGACCACCTATGGCTACACCTTC
many	NA	TRBV4-3	TRBJ2-3	CASSQDQKRQYF	TGCGCCAGCAGCCAAGATCAAAAGAGGCAGTATTTT
NA	NA	TRBV28	TRBJ1-2	CASSLTDNNYGYTF	TGTGCCAGCAGTTTGACGGACAATAACTATGGCTACACCTTC
few	NA	TRBV15	TRBJ2-5	CATSALLARGEETQYF	TGTGCCACCAGCGCCCTCCTGGCTAGGGGGGAAGAGACCCAGTACTTC
NA	NA	TRBV7-2	TRBJ1-2	CASSWTGGQYGYTF	TGTGCCAGCAGCTGGACGGGGGGGCAATATGGCTACACCTTC
NA	NA	TRBV5-1	TRBJ2-3	CASSVDPPTDTQYF	TGCGCCAGCAGCGTGGACCCTCCGACAGATACGCAGTATTTT
many	NA	TRBV4-1	TRBJ2-3	CASSQRAPDTQYF	TGCGCCAGCTCCCAGCGGGCACCAGATACGCAGTATTTT
NA	NA	TRBV5-1	TRBJ2-5	CASSLGPIWETQYF	TGCGCCAGCAGCTTGGGTCCTATTTGGGAGACCCAGTACTTC
many	NA	TRBV10-3	TRBJ2-3	CAISSTDTQYF	TGTGCCATCAGTTCCACAGATACGCAGTATTTT